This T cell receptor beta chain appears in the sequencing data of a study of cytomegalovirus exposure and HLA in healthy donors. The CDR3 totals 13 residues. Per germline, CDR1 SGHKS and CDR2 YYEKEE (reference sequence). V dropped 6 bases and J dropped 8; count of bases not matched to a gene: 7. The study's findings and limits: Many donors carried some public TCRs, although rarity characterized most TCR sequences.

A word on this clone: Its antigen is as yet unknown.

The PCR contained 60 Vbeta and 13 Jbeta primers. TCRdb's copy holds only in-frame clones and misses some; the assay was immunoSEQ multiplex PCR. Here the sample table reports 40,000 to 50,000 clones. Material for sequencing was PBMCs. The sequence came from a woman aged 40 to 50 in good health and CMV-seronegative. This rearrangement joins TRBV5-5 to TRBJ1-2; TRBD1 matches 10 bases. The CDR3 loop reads CASTLDRGIGYTF. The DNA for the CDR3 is TGTGCCAGCACCCTGGACAGGGGGATCGGCTACACCTTC.